One sample yielded the 18 T cell receptor beta chains listed below, sequenced in a study of blood T cell repertoires in COVID-19. Libraries were prepared by immunoSEQ multiplex PCR; TCRdb keeps only in-frame clonotypes and omits some of them. The sample yields approximately 290,000 clones, roughly 91% seen once. Sequencing was performed on peripheral blood. The origin of the receptors is a woman in her twenties or thirties with COVID-19, enrolled during active disease.

The chain is built from TRBV12-1 and TRBJ1-1. TRBV12-1 is recorded as a pseudogene. CDR3 length: 20 amino acids. This CDR3 is CASSYSEPGRAGTRRTEAFF. The DNA for the CDR3 is TGTGCCAGCAGCTATTCCGAGCCCGGCCGTGCGGGGACCCGGCGGACTGAAGCTTTCTTT.

The chain carries TRBV6-5 and TRBJ1-4, with D possibly matching TRBD1 (5 bases). Trimming left V 7 bases short and J 6 bases short, with 12 bases between. CDR3 size: 13 residues. Germline V gene data show CDR1 as MNHEY and CDR2 as SVGAGI. Written as DNA, the CDR3 is TGTGCCAGCATGGGGGGGTTGGATGAAAAACTGTTTTTT. It is translated as CASMGGLDEKLFF.

This chain uses TRBV29-1 with TRBJ1-4, with 7 bases identical to TRBD1. This CDR3 has 13 amino acids. CDR1 is SQVTM, CDR2 ANQGSEA, per germline. The ends lost 6 bases at V and 7 bases at J; junction bases unmatched: 8. The CDR3, as DNA: TGCAGCGTGTCACAGGGGAATGGTGAAAAACTGTTTTTT. Translating gives CSVSQGNGEKLFF.

V gene TRBV10-3 combines with J gene TRBJ1-2; D is uncertain. Trimming stripped 6 bases from V and 1 base from J, with 15 bases between. Germline-derived CDR1 and CDR2 are ENHRY and SYGVKD. The CDR3 loop spans 15 amino acids. In nucleotides, the CDR3 is TGTGCCATCAGCTTAGGGAGTTTATTTAACTATGGCTACACCTTC. Its translation is CAISLGSLFNYGYTF.

The chain couples TRBV3-1 (or the pseudogene TRBV3-2) to TRBJ1-2, with 9 bases fitting TRBD1. The V gene's germline CDR1 is LGHDT and CDR2 YNNKEL (reference sequence). J lost 8 bases, V lost 8 bases, and 12 bases had no gene match. CDR3 length: 14 amino acids. The CDR3 reads CASGTGMDSRGYTF. The CDR3, as DNA: TGTGCCAGCGGGACAGGGATGGATTCTAGGGGCTACACCTTC.

V usage is TRBV3-1 (or the pseudogene TRBV3-2) and J usage is TRBJ2-7, with 8 bases that match TRBD2. The V segment lost 3 bases and the J segment 3 bases; nucleotides outside the gene matches: 4. The germline CDR1 and CDR2 sequences are LGHDT and YNNKEL (reference sequence). The CDR3 is 14 amino acids. The CDR3: CASSQSGGIYEQYF. The CDR3 coding sequence is TGTGCCAGCAGCCAGAGCGGGGGTATCTACGAGCAGTACTTC.

The chain uses TRBV4-1 and TRBJ1-6, with D tentatively TRBD1 (5 bases). V was cut by 2 bases and J by 7 bases, with 15 bases left in between. The CDR3 contains 16 residues. Looked up from germline, CDR1 is MGHRA and CDR2 is YSYEKL. This CDR3 reads CASSQMGQGMNSPLHF. CDR3 sequence (DNA): TGCGCCAGCAGCCAAATGGGGCAGGGTATGAATTCACCCCTCCACTTT.

The rearrangement joins TRBV6-6 to TRBJ2-3; the D gene is possibly TRBD2 (5 bases). The CDR3 is 12 amino acids. Trimming pared 2 bases from V and 6 bases from J, leaving 6 bases between. Germline loops: CDR1 MNHNY, CDR2 SVGAGI (reference sequence). The CDR3 sequence: CASSYGLDTQYF. CDR3 nucleotide sequence: TGTGCCAGCAGTTACGGACTGGATACGCAGTATTTT.

The chain couples TRBV19 to TRBJ2-3; 8 bases are shared with TRBD2. V dropped 6 bases and J dropped 4; count of bases not matched to a gene: 0. The CDR3 is 12 amino acids. Germline values: CDR1 LNHDA, CDR2 SQIVND (reference sequence). Here the CDR3 DNA reads TGTGCCAGTAGCGGGGGGGCAGATACGCAGTATTTT. Protein: CASSGGADTQYF.

This rearrangement joins TRBV11-2 to TRBJ1-1; 10 bases agree with TRBD1. Looked up from germline, CDR1 is SGHAT and CDR2 is FQNNGV. Trimming cost V 6 bases and J 1 base; bases outside gene matches: 14. This CDR3 is built from 18 residues. For the CDR3, the DNA is TGTGCCAGCAGGGCCCCTGGGACAGGGGAGGCCTCGAACACTGAAGCTTTCTTT. Protein: CASRAPGTGEASNTEAFF.

CDR3 bases: TGCAGCGTTTCCAGCTCTGGAAACACCATATATTTT. Translating gives CSVSSSGNTIYF. The chain uses TRBV29-1 and TRBJ1-3; D unclear. The CDR3 has 12 amino acids. Per germline, CDR1 SQVTM and CDR2 ANQGSEA. Trimming stripped 5 bases from V and 0 bases from J, with 5 bases between.

V gene TRBV4-1 combines with J gene TRBJ2-3, with a possible D match to TRBD1 (6 bases). This CDR3 is 15 amino acids long. Trimming stripped 1 base from V and 3 bases from J, with 11 bases between. Germline CDR1 MGHRA, CDR2 YSYEKL. In DNA, the CDR3 is TGCGCCAGCAGCCAAGGCCAGGGGATAACAGATACGCAGTATTTT. Translation: CASSQGQGITDTQYF.

The chain uses TRBV11-3 and TRBJ1-1; no clear D gene. This CDR3 is built from 13 residues. With 6 bases removed from V and 0 bases from J, the gap between germline ends came to 8 bases. Germline values: CDR1 SGHNT, CDR2 YENEEA. The CDR3 bases are TGTGCCAGCAGGCGGCTCATGAACACTGAAGCTTTCTTT. Its protein is CASRRLMNTEAFF.

The chain recombines TRBV7-9 with TRBJ1-1; 11 bases fit TRBD1. Trimming took 6 bases from V and 4 from J; bases not matched to a gene: 1. The CDR3 length is 13 residues. Germline assignment: CDR1 SEHNR and CDR2 FQNEAQ (reference sequence). The CDR3 sequence: CASSGTGGTEAFF. The CDR3 coding sequence is TGTGCCAGCAGTGGGACAGGGGGCACTGAAGCTTTCTTT.

The chain carries TRBV11-2 and TRBJ2-7, with D unclear. The CDR3 consists of 14 residues. CDR1 and CDR2 (germline): SGHAT, FQNNGV. V was clipped by 5 bases and J by 3 bases, with 14 bases between them. CDR3 in amino acids: CASSLNHRDYEQYF. In DNA, the CDR3 is TGTGCCAGCAGCCTAAACCACAGAGACTACGAGCAGTACTTC.

In its sample, this clone was seen once. The rearrangement links TRBV5-1 to TRBJ1-2; weak D call: TRBD1 (6 bases). Trimming left V 3 bases short and J 4 bases short, with 10 bases between. CDR3 size: 13 residues. The V gene's germline CDR1 is SGHRS and CDR2 YFSETQ. The CDR3 sequence: CASSSGETYGYTF. The CDR3 region has the DNA TGCGCCAGCAGCTCAGGGGAGACCTATGGCTACACCTTC.

V usage is TRBV10-3 and J usage is TRBJ2-3, with TRBD2 as a possible D gene (6 bases). Trimming shortened V by 2 bases and J by 2 bases, and 8 bases separated the two germline ends. This CDR3 spans 14 amino acids. In germline, CDR1 is ENHRY, CDR2 SYGVKD. The CDR3 coding sequence is TGTGCCATCAGTGAGACGGGGGACACAGATACGCAGTATTTT. This sequence encodes CAISETGDTDTQYF.

The V and J genes are TRBV4-2 and TRBJ2-1; weak D call: TRBD2 (6 bases). V was shortened by 7 bases and J by 4 bases, with 14 bases between the two germline ends. The CDR3 has 14 amino acids. Looked up from germline, CDR1 is LGHNA and CDR2 is YNFKEQ. CDR3: CASTRDLSYNEQFF. In DNA, the CDR3 is TGTGCCAGCACAAGGGACTTGTCTTACAATGAGCAGTTCTTC.